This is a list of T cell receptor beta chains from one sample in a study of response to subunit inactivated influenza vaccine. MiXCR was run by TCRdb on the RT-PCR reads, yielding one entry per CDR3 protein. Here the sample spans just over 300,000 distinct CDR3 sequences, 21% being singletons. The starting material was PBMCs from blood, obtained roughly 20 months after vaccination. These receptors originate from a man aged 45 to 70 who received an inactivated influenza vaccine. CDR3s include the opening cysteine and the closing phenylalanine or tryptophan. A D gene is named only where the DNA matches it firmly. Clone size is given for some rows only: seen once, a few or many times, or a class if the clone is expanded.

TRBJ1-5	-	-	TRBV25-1	TGTGCCAGCATGGCGGCAGGGAGTTATCAGGCCCAGCATTTT	CASMAAGSYQAQHF
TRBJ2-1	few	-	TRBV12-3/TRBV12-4	TGTGCCAGCAGTTTAGCTGGGCAGCCGTACAATGAGCAGTTCTTC	CASSLAGQPYNEQFF
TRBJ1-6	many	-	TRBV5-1	TGCGCCAGCAGCTTCGGGAGCTATAATTCACCCCTCCACTTT	CASSFGSYNSPLHF
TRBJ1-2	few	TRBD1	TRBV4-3	TGCGCCAGCAGCCAAGATAAGGTTCAATGGTGGGACAGAAGTAACTATGGCTACACCTTC	CASSQDKVQWWDRSNYGYTF
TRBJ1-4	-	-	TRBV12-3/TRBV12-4	TGTGCCAGCACCCTGGGGGCAGGCAATGAAAAACTGTTTTTT	CASTLGAGNEKLFF
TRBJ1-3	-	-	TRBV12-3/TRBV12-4	TGTGCCAGCAGTTTAGGAGTGGTAAACACCATATATTTT	CASSLGVVNTIYF
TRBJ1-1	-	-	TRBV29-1	TGCAGCGTTGAGCCAAGTTTTAACACTGAAGCTTTCTTT	CSVEPSFNTEAFF
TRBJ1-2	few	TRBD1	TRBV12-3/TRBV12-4	TGTGCCAGCAGCCTGGGACAGGGGGTCAATGGCTACACCTTC	CASSLGQGVNGYTF
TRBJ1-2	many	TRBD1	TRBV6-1	TGTGCCAGCAGTGGACAGGGTGAAAGCTATGGCTACACCTTC	CASSGQGESYGYTF
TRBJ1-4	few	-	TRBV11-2	TGTGCCAGCAGCCTCATGCCGGCGGAAAAACTGTTTTTT	CASSLMPAEKLFF
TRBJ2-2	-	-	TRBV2	TGTGCCAGCAGTGGGGACCGTAACACCGGGGAGCTGTTTTTT	CASSGDRNTGELFF
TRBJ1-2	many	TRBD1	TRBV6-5	TGTGCCAGCAGTGTCAGGGGGCGCCCCGATGGCTACACCTTC	CASSVRGRPDGYTF
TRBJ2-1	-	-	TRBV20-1	TGCAGTGCACCGCTACTAGCAAACAATGAGCAGTTCTTC	CSAPLLANNEQFF
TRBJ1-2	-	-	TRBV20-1	TGCAGTGCTAGAGTGCAGGAAAACTATGGCTACACCTTC	CSARVQENYGYTF
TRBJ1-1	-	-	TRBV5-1	TGCGCCAGCAAAGGGCATATGAACACTGAAGCTTTCTTT	CASKGHMNTEAFF
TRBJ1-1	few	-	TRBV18	TGTGCCAGCTCATCACTTACCTTTGATATGAACACTGAAGCTTTCTTT	CASSSLTFDMNTEAFF
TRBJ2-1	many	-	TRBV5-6	TGTGCCAGCAGCTTGGAGGGGGGCATATCGAGCTCCTACAATGAGCAGTTCTTC	CASSLEGGISSSYNEQFF
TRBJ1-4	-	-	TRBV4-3	TGCGCCAGCAGCCCTGACAGCCGCAATGAAAAACCGTTTTTT	CASSPDSRNEKPFF
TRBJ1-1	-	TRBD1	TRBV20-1	TGCAGTGCTAGAAAACAGGGGCTATTAACCACTGAAGCTTTCTTT	CSARKQGLLTTEAFF
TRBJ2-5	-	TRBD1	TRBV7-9	TGTGCCAGCAGCCCTGGGACAGCACTTCAAGAGACCCAGTACTTC	CASSPGTALQETQYF
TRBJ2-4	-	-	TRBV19	TGTGCCAGTAGTCCTACTAGCCCCAAAAACATTCAGTACTTC	CASSPTSPKNIQYF
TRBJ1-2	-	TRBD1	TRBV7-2	TGTGCCAGCAGCTTTGGACAGGGGTCGGGCTACACCTTC	CASSFGQGSGYTF
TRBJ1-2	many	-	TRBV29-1	TGCAGCGTTGATGGTCTGGGGTATGGCTACACCTTC	CSVDGLGYGYTF
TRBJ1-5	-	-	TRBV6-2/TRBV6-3	TGTGCCAGCAGTCGGCCAAGGGCTCGGAACAATCAGCCCCAGCATTTT	CASSRPRARNNQPQHF
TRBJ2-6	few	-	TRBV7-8	TGTGCCAGCAGCTACTTTTCTGGGGCCAACGTCCTGACTTTC	CASSYFSGANVLTF
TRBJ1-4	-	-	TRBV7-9	TGTGCCAGCAGCTTAGAAGGCAGTGGTGGAAGTGAAAAACTGTTTTTT	CASSLEGSGGSEKLFF
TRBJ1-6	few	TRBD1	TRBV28	TGTGCCAGCAATTACGGACAGGGGCAATCACCCCTCCACTTT	CASNYGQGQSPLHF
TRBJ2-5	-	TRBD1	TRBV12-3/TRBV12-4	TGTGCCAGCAGTTTAGCGAACAGGGGGACCCAGTACTTC	CASSLANRGTQYF
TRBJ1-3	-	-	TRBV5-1	TGCGCCAGCAGCTTGGTGCAGGGCTCTGGAAACACCATATATTTT	CASSLVQGSGNTIYF
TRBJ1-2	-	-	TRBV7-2	TGTGCCAGCAGCCCAGTTATACAGAGCTATGGCTACACCTTC	CASSPVIQSYGYTF
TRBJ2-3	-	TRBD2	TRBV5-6	TGTGCCAGCAGCTTGGGTCCAGCGGGGGGGGCAGATACGCAGTATTTT	CASSLGPAGGADTQYF
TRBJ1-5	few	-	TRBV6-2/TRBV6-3	TGTGCCAGCAGTCGGGAGGGAGGTCAGCCCCAGCATTTT	CASSREGGQPQHF
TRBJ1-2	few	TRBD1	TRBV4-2	TGTGCCAGCAGCCAAGAGGACAGGCACTATGGCTACACCTTC	CASSQEDRHYGYTF
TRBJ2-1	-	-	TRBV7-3	TGTGCCAGCAGCTCGTCACTAGTCAATGAGCAGTTCTTC	CASSSSLVNEQFF
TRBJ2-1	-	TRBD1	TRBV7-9	TGTGCCAGCAGCTTACCCGGACAGGGGAGTTTCCACAATGAGCAGTTCTTC	CASSLPGQGSFHNEQFF
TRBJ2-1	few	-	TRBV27	TGTGCCAGCAGTTTCTGGGCAGGCCGCTCCTACAATGAGCAGTTCTTC	CASSFWAGRSYNEQFF
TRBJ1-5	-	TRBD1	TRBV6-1	TGTGCCAGTCACAGGGGCCAGAGCCAGCCCCAGCATTTT	CASHRGQSQPQHF
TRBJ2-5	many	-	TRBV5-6	TGTGCCAGCAGCAGCCGGAAGCGAACACCCCAAGAGACCCAGTACTTC	CASSSRKRTPQETQYF
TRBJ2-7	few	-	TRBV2	TGTGCCAGCGAGGGGGATTCTGCCTACGAGCAGTACTTC	CASEGDSAYEQYF
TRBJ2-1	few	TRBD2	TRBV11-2	TGTGCCAGCAGCTTAGAACAACTAGCGGGCCTCTCCTACAATGAGCAGTTCTTC	CASSLEQLAGLSYNEQFF
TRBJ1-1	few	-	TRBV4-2	TGTGCCAGCAGCCAAGAGTCCGGACCTGAAGCTTTCTTT	CASSQESGPEAFF
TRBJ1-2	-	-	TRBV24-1	TGTGCCACCAGCCCGGGAACCACCTATGGCTACACCTTC	CATSPGTTYGYTF
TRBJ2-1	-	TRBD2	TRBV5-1	TGCGCCAGCAGCTCCGGGACTAGCGGGACTGAGCAGTTCTTC	CASSSGTSGTEQFF
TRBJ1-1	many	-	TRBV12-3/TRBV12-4	TGTGCCAGCAGCCCGAACAGGGACACTGAAGCTTTCTTT	CASSPNRDTEAFF
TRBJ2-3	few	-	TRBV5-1	TGCGCCAGCAGCCGCGGACAGTTCACAGATACGCAGTATTTT	CASSRGQFTDTQYF
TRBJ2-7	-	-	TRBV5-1	TGCGCCAGCAGCCTTAATGCGGGCAGGCCCTCCTACGAGCAGTACTTC	CASSLNAGRPSYEQYF
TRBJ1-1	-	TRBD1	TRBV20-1	TGCAGTGCTAGGGACAGGGCAACAATACGCGACACTGAAGCTTTCTTT	CSARDRATIRDTEAFF
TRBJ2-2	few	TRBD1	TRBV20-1	TGCAGTGCTCACAGGGGGGCAGTCGGCACCGGGGAGCTGTTTTTT	CSAHRGAVGTGELFF
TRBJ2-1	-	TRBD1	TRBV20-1	TGCAGTGCTAGATTAGGCAGGGGGAGCTCCTACAATGAGCAGTTCTTC	CSARLGRGSSYNEQFF
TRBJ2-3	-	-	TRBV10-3	TGTGCCGCGCGAGCGGAGGGTGCAGATACGCAGTATTTT	CAARAEGADTQYF
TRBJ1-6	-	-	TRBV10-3	TGTGCCATCAGTGCTAGCGGGAATTCACCCCTCCACTTT	CAISASGNSPLHF
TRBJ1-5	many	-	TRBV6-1	TGTGCCAGCACCTTTGGAATTAATCAGCCCCAGCATTTT	CASTFGINQPQHF